Listed below are T cell receptor beta chains from one sample, sequenced in a study of T cell repertoires in cytomegalovirus infection. These receptors are not linked to any known antigen. TCRdb recomputed calls from the reads with MiXCR, one row per CDR3 protein. This sample has 340,000 or so distinct CDR3 sequences, with 20% to 25% found just once. Sequencing used cultured PBMCs, obtained from culture after CMV antigen stimulation. Every receptor here comes from a human donor in good health (CMV status not recorded). Some clones in this sample may be carry-over from other donors' samples. Each CDR3 is given with its conserved first and last residue. A D gene is named only where the DNA matches it firmly. The listing skips clone size in some rows; elsewhere it reads once, few, many or a size class.

>TRBV12-3/TRBV12-4|-|-|TRBJ1-1
CASTYVGANTEAFF
TGTGCCAGCACATACGTGGGGGCGAACACTGAAGCTTTCTTT
>TRBV29-1|TRBD2|-|TRBJ2-1
CSIRRTSGGYNEQFF
TGCAGCATCCGCCGGACTAGCGGGGGGTACAATGAGCAGTTCTTC
>TRBV20-1|TRBD1|-|TRBJ2-7
CSTTGGYEQYF
TGCAGTACTACAGGGGGCTACGAGCAGTACTTC
>TRBV20-1|-|-|TRBJ2-7
CSALRPGDNSYEQYF
TGCAGTGCTCTCAGACCCGGGGACAACTCCTACGAGCAGTACTTC
>TRBV6-4|-|-|TRBJ2-2
CASSPRDFTGELFF
TGTGCCAGCAGTCCCCGGGATTTCACCGGGGAGCTGTTTTTT
>TRBV19|TRBD2|-|TRBJ2-2
CATDSSSGRATGELFF
TGTGCCACCGATTCTTCTAGCGGGAGAGCCACCGGGGAGCTGTTTTTT
>TRBV7-4|-|-|TRBJ1-3
CASSMTQLDNGNTIYF
TGTGCCAGCAGCATGACCCAGCTAGACAATGGAAACACCATATATTTT
>TRBV10-3|TRBD2|-|TRBJ2-1
CAISDPGTSGRNEQFF
TGTGCCATCAGTGACCCCGGGACTAGCGGGAGAAATGAGCAGTTCTTC
>TRBV11-3|TRBD1|few|TRBJ1-1
CASSFDRGWFMNTEAFF
TGTGCCAGCAGCTTCGACAGGGGATGGTTTATGAACACTGAAGCTTTCTTT
>TRBV28|-|few|TRBJ2-1
CASSLIVLPYNEQFF
TGTGCCAGCAGTTTAATAGTACTCCCTTACAATGAGCAGTTCTTC
>TRBV5-5|-|-|TRBJ2-1
CASSGWMWNEQFF
TGTGCCAGCAGCGGGTGGATGTGGAATGAGCAGTTCTTC
>TRBV6-2/TRBV6-3|-|few|TRBJ1-6
CASSYGGSDNSPLHF
TGTGCCAGCAGTTACGGGGGGAGCGATAATTCACCCCTCCACTTT
>TRBV24-1|-|few|TRBJ2-3
CATSTGSTFTDTQYF
TGTGCCACCAGCACCGGGTCAACCTTCACAGATACGCAGTATTTT
>TRBV28|-|few|TRBJ1-1
CASSSPPGGGDTEAFF
TGTGCCAGCAGTTCCCCTCCCGGGGGCGGTGACACTGAAGCTTTCTTT
>TRBV5-1|TRBD2|few|TRBJ2-2
CASSVGLAGTGELFF
TGCGCCAGCAGCGTAGGACTAGCGGGCACCGGGGAGCTGTTTTTT
>TRBV4-3|-|-|TRBJ2-2
CASSLSRGGPGELFF
TGCGCCAGCAGCCTATCAAGGGGGGGTCCCGGGGAGCTGTTTTTT
>TRBV6-1|-|-|TRBJ2-5
CASRDYTKTQYF
TGTGCCAGCAGAGACTATACGAAGACCCAGTACTTC
>TRBV7-6|-|-|TRBJ1-5
CASSPGSDQPQHF
TGTGCCAGCAGCCCAGGGTCAGATCAGCCCCAGCATTTT
>TRBV7-9|TRBD2|-|TRBJ2-7
CASSFEREVSEQYF
TGTGCCAGCAGCTTCGAGCGGGAGGTTTCCGAGCAGTACTTC
>TRBV11-2|-|few|TRBJ1-2
CASSSDGGYGYTF
TGTGCCAGCAGCTCGGACGGGGGCTATGGCTACACCTTC
>TRBV20-1|TRBD1|few|TRBJ1-5
CSARTGGDGQPQHF
TGCAGTGCTCGGACAGGGGGCGACGGTCAGCCCCAGCATTTT
>TRBV7-8|-|-|TRBJ2-1
CASSLALWDNEQFF
TGTGCCAGCAGCTTAGCGCTTTGGGACAATGAGCAGTTCTTC
>TRBV6-5|-|-|TRBJ2-7
CASSYGQGGAYEQYF
TGTGCCAGCAGTTACGGCCAGGGTGGGGCCTACGAGCAGTACTTC
>TRBV19|-|few|TRBJ1-2
CASSIAENYGYTF
TGTGCCAGTAGTATAGCTGAGAACTATGGCTACACCTTC
>TRBV15|-|-|TRBJ2-3
CATSRVDGRTTSTDTRYF
TGTGCCACCAGCAGAGTAGACGGCCGAACCACTAGCACAGATACGCGGTATTTT
>TRBV5-6|-|few|TRBJ2-1
CASTLRMVNEQFF
TGTGCCAGCACCTTGAGGATGGTGAATGAGCAGTTCTTC